This TCR beta chain emerged from a study of human CD8 memory T cell subsets. Enrichment for total CD8+ T cells was performed by negative magnetic separation. UMI-labeled 5' RACE was used, and it produced the TCR beta libraries. Following a re-call of the 5' RACE reads, TCRdb has one entry per CDR3 protein and lacks DNA. Reported are about 4,700 distinct CDR3 sequences; the ten largest clones contain under 30%. Material: CD8+ T cells from PBMCs. The receptor was derived from a human donor in good health.

The CDR3 reads CASSQVMDRSPYEQYF. V and J are TRBV4-2 and TRBJ2-7. Germline V gives CDR1 LGHNA, CDR2 YNFKEQ. The CDR3 length is 16 residues.